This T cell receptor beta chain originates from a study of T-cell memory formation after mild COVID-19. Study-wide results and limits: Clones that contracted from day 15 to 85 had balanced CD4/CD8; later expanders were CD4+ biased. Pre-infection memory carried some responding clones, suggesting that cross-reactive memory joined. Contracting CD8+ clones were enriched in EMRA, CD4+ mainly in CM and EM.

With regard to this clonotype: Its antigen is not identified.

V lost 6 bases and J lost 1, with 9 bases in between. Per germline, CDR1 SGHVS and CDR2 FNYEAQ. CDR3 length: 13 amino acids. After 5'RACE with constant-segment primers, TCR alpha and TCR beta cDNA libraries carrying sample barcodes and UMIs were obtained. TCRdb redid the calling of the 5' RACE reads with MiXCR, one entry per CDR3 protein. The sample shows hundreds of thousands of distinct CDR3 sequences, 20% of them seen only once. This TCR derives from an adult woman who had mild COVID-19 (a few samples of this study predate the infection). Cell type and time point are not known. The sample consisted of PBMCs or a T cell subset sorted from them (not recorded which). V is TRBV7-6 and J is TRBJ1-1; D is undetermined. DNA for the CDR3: TGTGCCAGCAGTACTGGGCCGAACACTGAAGCTTTCTTT. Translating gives CASSTGPNTEAFF.